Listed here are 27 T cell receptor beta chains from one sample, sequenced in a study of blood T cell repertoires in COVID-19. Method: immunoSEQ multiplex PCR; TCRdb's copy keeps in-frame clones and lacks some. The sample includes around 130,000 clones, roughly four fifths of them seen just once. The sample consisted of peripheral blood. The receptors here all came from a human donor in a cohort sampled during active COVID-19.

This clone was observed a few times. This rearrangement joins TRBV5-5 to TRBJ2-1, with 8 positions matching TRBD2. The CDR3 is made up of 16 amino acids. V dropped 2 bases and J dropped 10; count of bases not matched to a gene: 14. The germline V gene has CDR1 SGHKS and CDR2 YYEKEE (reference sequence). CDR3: CASSFLAGSAPQEQFF. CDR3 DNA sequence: TGTGCCAGCAGCTTCCTAGCGGGTTCCGCCCCTCAGGAGCAGTTCTTC.

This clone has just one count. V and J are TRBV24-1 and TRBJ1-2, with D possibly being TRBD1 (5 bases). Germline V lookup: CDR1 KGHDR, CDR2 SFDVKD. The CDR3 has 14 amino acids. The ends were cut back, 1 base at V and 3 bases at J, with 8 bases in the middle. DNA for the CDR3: TGTGCCACCAGTGATTTAGGAGGGGACTATGGCTACACCTTC. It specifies CATSDLGGDYGYTF.

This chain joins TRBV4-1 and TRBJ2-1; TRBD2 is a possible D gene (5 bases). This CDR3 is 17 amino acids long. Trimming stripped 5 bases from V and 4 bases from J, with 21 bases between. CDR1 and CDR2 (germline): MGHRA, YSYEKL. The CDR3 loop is CASSEEVGPTTYNEQFF. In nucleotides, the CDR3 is TGCGCCAGCAGCGAGGAGGTGGGCCCGACGACTTACAATGAGCAGTTCTTC.

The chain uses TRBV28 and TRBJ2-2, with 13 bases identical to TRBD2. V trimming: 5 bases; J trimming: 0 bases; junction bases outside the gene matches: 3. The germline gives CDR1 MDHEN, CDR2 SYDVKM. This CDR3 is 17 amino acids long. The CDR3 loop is CASSRTSGGANTGELFF. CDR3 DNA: TGTGCCAGCAGTCGGACTAGCGGGGGCGCGAACACCGGGGAGCTGTTTTTT.

In DNA, the CDR3 is TGTGCCAGCAGTTACTTCCCGGGACAGGGGGGGTCTGGCTACACCTTC. Translation: CASSYFPGQGGSGYTF. This chain uses TRBV6-5 with TRBJ1-2; 11 positions agree with TRBD1. CDR1 is MNHEY and CDR2 is SVGAGI in the germline V gene. V gave up 1 base and J gave up 7 bases; unmatched junction bases: 8. The CDR3 extends over 16 amino acids.

This CDR3 reads CASSLVDREYEKLFF. As DNA, the CDR3 is TGTGCCAGCAGCTTAGTGGACAGGGAGTATGAAAAACTGTTTTTT. The chain recombines TRBV7-8 with TRBJ1-4, with 8 bases that match TRBD1. J gave up 6 bases and V 1 base, and 4 bases lay outside the gene matches. The CDR3 has 15 residues. In germline, CDR1 is SGHVS, CDR2 FQNEAQ.

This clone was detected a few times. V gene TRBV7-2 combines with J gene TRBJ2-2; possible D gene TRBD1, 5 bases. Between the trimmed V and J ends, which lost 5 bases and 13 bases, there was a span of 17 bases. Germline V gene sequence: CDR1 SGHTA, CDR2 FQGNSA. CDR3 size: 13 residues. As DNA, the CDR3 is TGTGCCAGCAGCCCTGGGCAGGGCCAAGGGCTGTTTTTT. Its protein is CASSPGQGQGLFF.

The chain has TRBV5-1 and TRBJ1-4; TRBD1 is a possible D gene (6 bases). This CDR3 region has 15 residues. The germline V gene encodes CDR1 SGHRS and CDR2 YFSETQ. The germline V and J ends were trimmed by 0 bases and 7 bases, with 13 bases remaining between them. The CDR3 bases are TGCGCCAGCAGCTTGGACAGGGCCCCCTTTGAAAAACTGTTTTTT. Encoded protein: CASSLDRAPFEKLFF.

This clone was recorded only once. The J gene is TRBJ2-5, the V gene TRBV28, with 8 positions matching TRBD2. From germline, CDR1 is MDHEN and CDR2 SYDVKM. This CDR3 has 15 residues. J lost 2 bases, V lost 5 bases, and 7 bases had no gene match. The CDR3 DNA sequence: TGTGCCAGCAGTGGAGCGGGGGTGGAACAAGAGACCCAGTACTTC. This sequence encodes CASSGAGVEQETQYF.

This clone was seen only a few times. CDR3 amino acids: CASSRTGNEQYF. In DNA, the CDR3 is TGTGCCAGCAGCCGAACAGGTAATGAGCAGTACTTC. The chain recombines TRBV3-1 (or the pseudogene TRBV3-2) with TRBJ2-7; TRBD1 is a possible D gene (5 bases). V was trimmed by 4 bases and J by 7 bases, leaving 11 bases between them. From germline, CDR1 is LGHDT and CDR2 YNNKEL (reference sequence). The CDR3 runs 12 residues.

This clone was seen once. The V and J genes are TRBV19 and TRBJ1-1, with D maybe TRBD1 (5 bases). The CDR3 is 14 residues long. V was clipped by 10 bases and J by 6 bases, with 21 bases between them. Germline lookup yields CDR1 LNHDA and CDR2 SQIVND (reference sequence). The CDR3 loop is CATLVTGRSSEAFF. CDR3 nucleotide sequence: TGTGCCACCCTGGTTACAGGCCGCAGTTCTGAAGCTTTCTTT.

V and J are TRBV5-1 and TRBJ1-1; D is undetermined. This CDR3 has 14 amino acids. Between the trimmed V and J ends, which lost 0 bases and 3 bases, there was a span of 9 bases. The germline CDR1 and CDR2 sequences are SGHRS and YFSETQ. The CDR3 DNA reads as TGCGCCAGCAGCTTGGCCGGGGTGGACACTGAAGCTTTCTTT. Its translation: CASSLAGVDTEAFF.

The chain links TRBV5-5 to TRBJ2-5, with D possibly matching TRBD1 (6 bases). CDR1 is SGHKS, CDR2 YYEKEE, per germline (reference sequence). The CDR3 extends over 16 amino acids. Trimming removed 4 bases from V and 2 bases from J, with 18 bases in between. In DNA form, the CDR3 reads TGTGCCAGCAGCAACGACAGGCGGCCAGGACAAGAGACCCAGTACTTC. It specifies CASSNDRRPGQETQYF.

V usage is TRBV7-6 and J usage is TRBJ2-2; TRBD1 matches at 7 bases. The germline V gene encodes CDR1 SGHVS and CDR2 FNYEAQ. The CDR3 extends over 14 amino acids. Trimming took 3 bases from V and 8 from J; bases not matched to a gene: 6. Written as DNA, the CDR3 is TGTGCCAGCAGCTTGGACAGGCAAGGGGGGGAGCTGTTTTTT. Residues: CASSLDRQGGELFF.

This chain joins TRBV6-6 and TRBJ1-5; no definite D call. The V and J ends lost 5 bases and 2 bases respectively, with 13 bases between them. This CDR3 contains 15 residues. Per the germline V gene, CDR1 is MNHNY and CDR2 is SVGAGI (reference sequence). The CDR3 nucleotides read TGTGCCAGCAGTCCCGCCGGTACGGGCAATCAGCCCCAGCATTTT. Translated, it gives CASSPAGTGNQPQHF.

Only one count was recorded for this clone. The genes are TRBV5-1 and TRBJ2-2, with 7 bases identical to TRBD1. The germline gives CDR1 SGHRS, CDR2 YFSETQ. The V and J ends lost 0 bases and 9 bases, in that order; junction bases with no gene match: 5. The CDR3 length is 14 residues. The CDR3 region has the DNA TGCGCCAGCAGCTTGGAAGGCAGGGGGAGGGAGCTGTTTTTT. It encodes CASSLEGRGRELFF.

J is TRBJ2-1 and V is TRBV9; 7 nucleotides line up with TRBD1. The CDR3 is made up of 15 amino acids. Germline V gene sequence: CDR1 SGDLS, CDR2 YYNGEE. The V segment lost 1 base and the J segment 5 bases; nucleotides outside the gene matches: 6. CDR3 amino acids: CASSVRTGANNEQFF. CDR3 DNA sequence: TGTGCCAGCAGCGTACGTACAGGGGCCAACAATGAGCAGTTCTTC.

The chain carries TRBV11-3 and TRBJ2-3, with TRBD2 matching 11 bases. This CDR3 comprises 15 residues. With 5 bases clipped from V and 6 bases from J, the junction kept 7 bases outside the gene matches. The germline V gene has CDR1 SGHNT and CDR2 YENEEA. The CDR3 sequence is CASSGLAGGLDTQYF. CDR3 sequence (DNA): TGTGCCAGCAGCGGTCTAGCGGGGGGATTGGATACGCAGTATTTT. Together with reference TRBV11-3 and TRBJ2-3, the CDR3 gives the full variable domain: EAGVVQSPRYKIIEKKQPVAFWCNPISGHNTLYWYLQNLGQGPELLIRYENEEAVDDSQLPKDRFSAERLKGVDSTLKIQPAELGDSAVYLCASSGLAGGLDTQYFGPGTRLTVL.

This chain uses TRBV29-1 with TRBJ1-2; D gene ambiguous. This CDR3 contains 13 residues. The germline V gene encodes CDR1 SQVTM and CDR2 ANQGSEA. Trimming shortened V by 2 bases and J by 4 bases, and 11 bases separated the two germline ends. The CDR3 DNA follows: TGCAGCGTTGAATCGGGTTTCGGCTATGGCTACACCTTC. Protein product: CSVESGFGYGYTF.

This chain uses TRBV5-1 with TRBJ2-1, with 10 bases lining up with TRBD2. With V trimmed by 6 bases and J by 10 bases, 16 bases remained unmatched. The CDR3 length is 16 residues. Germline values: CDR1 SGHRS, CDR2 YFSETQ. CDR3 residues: CASTQATSGAPREQFF. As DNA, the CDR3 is TGCGCCAGCACACAGGCAACTAGCGGGGCTCCTAGGGAGCAGTTCTTC.

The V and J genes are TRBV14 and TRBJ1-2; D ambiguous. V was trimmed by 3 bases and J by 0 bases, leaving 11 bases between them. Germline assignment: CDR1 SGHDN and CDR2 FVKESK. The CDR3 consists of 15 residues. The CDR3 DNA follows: TGTGCCAGCAGCCACCGACTCAGCTCTAACTATGGCTACACCTTC. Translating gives CASSHRLSSNYGYTF.

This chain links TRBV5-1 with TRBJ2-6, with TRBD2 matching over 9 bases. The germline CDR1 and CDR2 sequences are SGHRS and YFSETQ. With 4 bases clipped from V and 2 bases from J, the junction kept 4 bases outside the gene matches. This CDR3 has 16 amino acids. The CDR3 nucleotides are TGCGCCAGCAGCGCGGGGGGGGCAGCTGGGGCCAACGTCCTGACTTTC. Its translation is CASSAGGAAGANVLTF.

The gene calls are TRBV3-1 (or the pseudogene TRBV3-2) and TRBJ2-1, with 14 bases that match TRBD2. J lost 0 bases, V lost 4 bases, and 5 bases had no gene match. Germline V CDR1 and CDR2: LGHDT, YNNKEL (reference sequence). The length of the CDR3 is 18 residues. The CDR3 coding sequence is TGTGCCAGCAGCCGGACTAGCGGGGGGACTGGCTCCTACAATGAGCAGTTCTTC. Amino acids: CASSRTSGGTGSYNEQFF.

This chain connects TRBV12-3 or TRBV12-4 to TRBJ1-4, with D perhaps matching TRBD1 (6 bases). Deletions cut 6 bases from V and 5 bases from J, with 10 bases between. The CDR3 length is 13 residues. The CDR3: CASSRGQNEKLFF. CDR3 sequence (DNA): TGTGCCAGCAGCCGCGGACAGAATGAAAAACTGTTTTTT.

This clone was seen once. The CDR3 loop reads CASSLLGRGGTDTQYF. In DNA form, the CDR3 reads TGTGCCAGCAGCCTCCTGGGGCGGGGTGGCACAGATACGCAGTATTTT. The chain joins TRBV9 to TRBJ2-3; TRBD2 is a possible D gene (6 bases). This CDR3 is 16 amino acids long. V was cut by 4 bases and J by 1 base, with 16 bases left in between. The germline gives CDR1 SGDLS, CDR2 YYNGEE.

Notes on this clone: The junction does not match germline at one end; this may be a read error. CDR3 nucleotide sequence: TGTGTCAGCAGCCAACCCAGGAGCACAGATACGCAGTATTTT. Translation: CVSSQPRSTDTQYF. The rearrangement links TRBV6-6 to TRBJ2-3; D gene unclear. Germline-derived CDR1 and CDR2 are MNHNY and SVGAGI (reference sequence). CDR3 length: 14 amino acids.

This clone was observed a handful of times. The CDR3: CASSALGVGYNEQFF. CDR3 nucleotides: TGTGCCAGCAGCGCCCTAGGGGTGGGGTACAATGAGCAGTTCTTC. The chain links TRBV7-9 to TRBJ2-1; TRBD1 is a possible D gene (5 bases). V lost 5 bases, J lost 4 bases, and 15 bases lay in between. There are 15 residues in the CDR3. CDR1 SEHNR and CDR2 FQNEAQ come from the germline V gene (reference sequence). Looking up the rest from reference TRBV7-9 and TRBJ2-1 gives the full variable domain: DTGVSQNPRHKITKRGQNVTFRCDPISEHNRLYWYRQTLGQGPEFLTYFQNEAQLEKSRLLSDRFSAERPKGSFSTLEIQRTEQGDSAMYLCASSALGVGYNEQFFGPGTRLTVL.